The 2 T cell receptor beta chains below were found in one sample sequenced in a study of shared clonotypes between healthy human individuals. The table came from immunoSEQ multiplex PCR; TCRdb's copy has only in-frame clones and leaves some out. The sample holds hundreds of thousands of clones, around 96% seen once. CD8 cells regarded as naive lacked CD45RO, were positively chosen for CCR7, and omitted terminally differentiated effector memory CD45RA+ cells. Input material: naive CD8+ T cells sorted from blood. These receptors were collected from a woman in her twenties or thirties in good health.

This chain connects TRBV19 to TRBJ2-7, with TRBD2 identical over 10 bases. Trimming cost V 5 bases and J 5 bases; bases outside gene matches: 9. Germline V gene data show CDR1 as LNHDA and CDR2 as SQIVND (reference sequence). The CDR3 runs to 15 residues. The CDR3 coding sequence is TGTGCCAGTAGTTTTGAAGCGGGAGGGTTTAACGAGCAGTACTTC. Its protein product is CASSFEAGGFNEQYF. Full variable domain (missing parts from reference TRBV19 and TRBJ2-7): DGGITQSPKYLFRKEGQNVTLSCEQNLNHDAMYWYRQDPGQGLRLIYYSQIVNDFQKGDIAEGYSVSREKKESFPLTVTSAQKNPTAFYLCASSFEAGGFNEQYFGPGTRLTVT.

The chain joins TRBV28 to TRBJ2-7; D gene unclear. From germline, CDR1 is MDHEN and CDR2 SYDVKM. The germline V and J ends were trimmed by 6 bases and 1 base, with 19 bases remaining between them. The CDR3 is 16 amino acids. DNA for the CDR3: TGTGCCAGCAGCCCGGGTCTAACAGAAATTTCCTACGAGCAGTACTTC. It translates to CASSPGLTEISYEQYF.